This T cell receptor beta chain was identified in a study of blood T cell repertoires in COVID-19 (dated by TCRdb to 2018 to 2021). Background on the whole study: The collaborator samples originated in the United States, Italy and Spain and spanned the acute and convalescent phases of COVID-19. The prospective study material was composed of cDNA or gDNA derived from T cells, B-cell-depleted T cells, or PBMCs. The dataset comprised deeply sampled blood TCRbeta repertoires from subjects exposed to, actively infected with, or recovered from COVID-19. A freely available public database, intended as a resource for researchers studying the immune response to SARS-CoV-2, is where the repertoires were released. The samples were drawn from two sources: the first 160 participants of the ongoing ImmuneRACE study, and 1,200 or so subjects contributed by 6 global collaborators. Nearly every sample came with metadata listing a de-identified subject ID, COVID-19 status, age in years and sex. Where HLA class I and class II types were available, the types were taken from metadata supplied by the sample provider, not from assay-based typing. Broad study findings and their caveats: The quantity of clinical and demographic metadata differed by source and by participant and was supplied without curation.

CDR1 SGHNT and CDR2 YYREEE were looked up in the germline V gene (reference sequence). The CDR3 runs 15 residues from the cysteine to the phenylalanine. CDR3 DNA only is kept here, 45 bases in frame from base 1. V drops 1 base and J drops 4 bases, leaving 14 bases in between. Each collaborating institution followed its own protocols to collect whole blood in K2EDTA tubes. Collaborator samples were shipped for TCRbeta analysis as frozen whole blood, isolated PBMCs, or DNA extracted from either sample type. TCRbeta CDR3 regions were amplified from genomic DNA by means of the immunoSEQ Assay, a bias-controlled multiplex PCR. Per the original workflow: Nucleated cell counts per sample were estimated from amplification of reference gene primers within the assay. Sequence reads were collapsed and filtered to measure the absolute abundance of every unique TCRbeta CDR3 rearrangement. For each sample, productive Simpson clonality was calculated as the square root of Simpson's diversity index over productive rearrangements. In its TCRdb copy, this immuneACCESS table keeps in-frame sequences only and misses some clones. Where compared with another copy, unresolved V genes explain less than half of these, and the others have no known cause. V and J calls and clone size are given by that table; D and trimming were obtained from the DNA. This sample has about 120,000 clones in its table, and 82% of those were observed once. The ten largest make up about 4.2% of the sample.

A remark on this clone: Its cognate antigen has yet to be identified. Per-base quality was not reported, and no clone a single base away is much larger than it.

The TCR comes from a woman in her 70s with acute or convalescent COVID-19. Input material: peripheral blood. This receptor chain uses TRBV5-4 and TRBJ1-1; no D segment can be confidently identified. The nucleotide sequence reads as follows: TGTGCCAGCAGCTTGTCGGTAAAGGGAGGCACTGAAGCTTTCTTT. Protein translation: CASSLSVKGGTEAFF.